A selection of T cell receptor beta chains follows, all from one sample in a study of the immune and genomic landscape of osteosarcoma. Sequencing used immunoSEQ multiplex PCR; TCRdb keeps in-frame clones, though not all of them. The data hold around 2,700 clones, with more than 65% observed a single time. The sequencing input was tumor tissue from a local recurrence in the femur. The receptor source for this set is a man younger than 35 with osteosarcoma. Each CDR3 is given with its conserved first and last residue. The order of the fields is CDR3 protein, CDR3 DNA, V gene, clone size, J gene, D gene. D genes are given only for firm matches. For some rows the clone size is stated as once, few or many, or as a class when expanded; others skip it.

CDR3aa: CSAERTSGSWGETQYF
CDR3nt: TGCAGCGCCGAAAGGACTAGCGGGAGTTGGGGAGAGACCCAGTACTTC
v_gene: TRBV29-1
abundance: .
j_gene: TRBJ2-5
d_gene: TRBD2

CDR3aa: CASSPGGVNTEAFF
CDR3nt: TGTGCCAGTAGTCCCGGTGGGGTAAACACTGAAGCTTTCTTT
v_gene: TRBV19
abundance: .
j_gene: TRBJ1-1
d_gene: .

CDR3aa: CASSPLAGEGEQYF
CDR3nt: TGTGCCAGCTCACCCCTAGCGGGAGAGGGCGAGCAGTACTTC
v_gene: TRBV18
abundance: few
j_gene: TRBJ2-7
d_gene: TRBD2

CDR3aa: CSVERSQGGTEAFF
CDR3nt: TGCAGCGTTGAACGATCACAGGGAGGCACTGAAGCTTTCTTT
v_gene: TRBV29-1
abundance: .
j_gene: TRBJ1-1
d_gene: .

CDR3aa: CASGEQGSSYEQYF
CDR3nt: TGCGCCAGCGGGGAACAGGGAAGCTCCTACGAGCAGTACTTC
v_gene: TRBV5-1
abundance: .
j_gene: TRBJ2-7
d_gene: .

CDR3aa: CASSLETGRGKGDGYTF
CDR3nt: TGTGCCAGCAGCTTAGAAACGGGACGCGGCAAGGGTGATGGCTACACCTTC
v_gene: TRBV7-9
abundance: .
j_gene: TRBJ1-2
d_gene: .

CDR3aa: CASSWNNRYNEQFF
CDR3nt: TGTGCCAGCAGTTGGAACAACCGGTACAATGAGCAGTTCTTC
v_gene: TRBV6-6
abundance: .
j_gene: TRBJ2-1
d_gene: .

CDR3aa: CASSLYQGQGTNQPQHF
CDR3nt: TGTGCCAGCAGTTTATATCAGGGACAGGGGACCAATCAGCCCCAGCATTTT
v_gene: TRBV28
abundance: .
j_gene: TRBJ1-5
d_gene: TRBD1

CDR3aa: CASSWGKNTEAFF
CDR3nt: TGTGCCAGCAGCTGGGGGAAGAACACTGAAGCTTTCTTT
v_gene: TRBV7-3
abundance: .
j_gene: TRBJ1-1
d_gene: .

CDR3aa: CAWSRLKNTGELFF
CDR3nt: TGTGCCTGGAGTAGACTAAAAAACACCGGGGAGCTGTTTTTT
v_gene: TRBV30
abundance: .
j_gene: TRBJ2-2
d_gene: .

CDR3aa: CASRPGLGFNEQFF
CDR3nt: TGTGCCAGCAGACCGGGACTAGGGTTTAATGAGCAGTTCTTC
v_gene: TRBV28
abundance: .
j_gene: TRBJ2-1
d_gene: TRBD2

CDR3aa: CASSADINTEAFF
CDR3nt: TGTGCCAGCAGCGCGGACATAAACACTGAAGCTTTCTTT
v_gene: TRBV7-6
abundance: .
j_gene: TRBJ1-1
d_gene: .

CDR3aa: CASSQSRTPNQPQHF
CDR3nt: TGTGCCAGCTCACAAAGTCGGACTCCCAATCAGCCCCAGCATTTT
v_gene: TRBV18
abundance: few
j_gene: TRBJ1-5
d_gene: .

CDR3aa: CASSSLAGGKDEQFF
CDR3nt: TGTGCCAGCAGTTCCCTAGCGGGGGGTAAGGATGAGCAGTTCTTC
v_gene: TRBV27
abundance: once
j_gene: TRBJ2-1
d_gene: TRBD2

CDR3aa: CASSRGLAGAGETQYF
CDR3nt: TGTGCCAGCAGCCGTGGGCTAGCGGGAGCGGGTGAGACCCAGTACTTC
v_gene: TRBV28
abundance: .
j_gene: TRBJ2-5
d_gene: TRBD2

CDR3aa: CAWSAYSTTGTDTQYF
CDR3nt: TGTGCCTGGAGTGCCTACTCGACCACGGGCACAGATACGCAGTATTTT
v_gene: TRBV30
abundance: .
j_gene: TRBJ2-3
d_gene: .

CDR3aa: CASSKTELGRGEQYF
CDR3nt: TGCGCCAGCAGCAAAACTGAGCTAGGACGAGGCGAGCAGTACTTC
v_gene: TRBV5-1
abundance: .
j_gene: TRBJ2-7
d_gene: .

CDR3aa: CASSSFQSEAFF
CDR3nt: TGTGCCAGCAGTTCGTTCCAGAGTGAAGCTTTCTTT
v_gene: TRBV27
abundance: .
j_gene: TRBJ1-1
d_gene: .

CDR3aa: CASSTGQDLNEQFF
CDR3nt: TGTGCCAGCAGCACGGGACAGGACCTCAATGAGCAGTTCTTC
v_gene: TRBV11-3
abundance: .
j_gene: TRBJ2-1
d_gene: TRBD1

CDR3aa: CASSPDRAGQETQYF
CDR3nt: TGTGCCAGCAGTCCGGACAGGGCCGGCCAAGAGACCCAGTACTTC
v_gene: TRBV27
abundance: .
j_gene: TRBJ2-5
d_gene: TRBD1

CDR3aa: CASSPGLADVAQYF
CDR3nt: TGTGCCAGCAGCCCGGGACTAGCGGACGTAGCCCAGTACTTC
v_gene: TRBV19
abundance: .
j_gene: TRBJ2-5
d_gene: TRBD2

CDR3aa: CTSSQDETETGAVQPQHF
CDR3nt: TGCACCAGCAGCCAAGACGAAACCGAGACAGGGGCTGTTCAGCCCCAGCATTTT
v_gene: TRBV1
abundance: .
j_gene: TRBJ1-5
d_gene: .

CDR3aa: CASSYWNSDNEQFF
CDR3nt: TGTGCCAGCAGTTACTGGAATTCCGACAATGAGCAGTTCTTC
v_gene: TRBV6-5
abundance: .
j_gene: TRBJ2-1
d_gene: .

CDR3aa: CAIRGLADEQYF
CDR3nt: TGTGCCATCAGGGGACTAGCCGACGAGCAGTACTTC
v_gene: TRBV10-3
abundance: .
j_gene: TRBJ2-7
d_gene: TRBD2

CDR3aa: CATMPGAGTNTGELFF
CDR3nt: TGTGCCACTATGCCAGGGGCGGGAACGAACACCGGGGAGCTGTTTTTT
v_gene: TRBV15
abundance: .
j_gene: TRBJ2-2
d_gene: .

CDR3aa: CASSLASNRDYHYEQYF
CDR3nt: TGTGCCAGCAGCTTGGCGTCGAACCGGGACTACCACTACGAGCAGTACTTC
v_gene: TRBV7-8
abundance: .
j_gene: TRBJ2-7
d_gene: TRBD2

CDR3aa: CASSLVDGPSYEQYF
CDR3nt: TGTGCCAGCAGCTTGGTGGACGGTCCCTCCTACGAGCAGTACTTC
v_gene: TRBV5-4
abundance: .
j_gene: TRBJ2-7
d_gene: .

CDR3aa: CASSRIPGQVHNEQFF
CDR3nt: TGTGCCAGCAGCCGTATCCCGGGACAGGTCCACAATGAGCAGTTCTTC
v_gene: TRBV5-4
abundance: once
j_gene: TRBJ2-1
d_gene: TRBD1

CDR3aa: CASSSTENYGYTF
CDR3nt: TGTGCCAGCAGCTCGACCGAGAACTATGGCTACACCTTC
v_gene: TRBV7-8
abundance: .
j_gene: TRBJ1-2
d_gene: .

CDR3aa: CACRPTSTDTQYF
CDR3nt: TGTGCCTGTCGGCCAACTAGCACAGATACGCAGTATTTT
v_gene: TRBV19
abundance: few
j_gene: TRBJ2-3
d_gene: .

CDR3aa: CASSVGQGTSVYGYTF
CDR3nt: TGTGCCAGCAGCGTAGGACAGGGGACTTCGGTCTATGGCTACACCTTC
v_gene: TRBV9
abundance: .
j_gene: TRBJ1-2
d_gene: TRBD1

CDR3aa: CASSPLPGGPGELFF
CDR3nt: TGTGCCAGCAGCCCCCTGCCAGGGGGCCCCGGGGAGCTGTTTTTT
v_gene: TRBV11-3
abundance: once
j_gene: TRBJ2-2
d_gene: TRBD1

CDR3aa: CASSLGQAPLHF
CDR3nt: TGTGCCAGCAGCTTAGGACAGGCCCCCCTCCACTTT
v_gene: TRBV7-2
abundance: .
j_gene: TRBJ1-6
d_gene: .